These T cell receptor beta chains were read from a single sample in a study of blood T cell repertoires in COVID-19. This table comes from immunoSEQ multiplex PCR, and its TCRdb copy is limited to in-frame clones, with some not included. The sample comprises 200,000 to 300,000 clones, 75% to 90% of which are singletons, and almost 2% rests with the top ten. Sequenced: peripheral blood. These receptors were collected from a man aged 25 to 40 with active or convalescent COVID-19. Both conserved end residues are part of each CDR3. The D gene is left open where the match is weak. A clone size is listed for some rows: how often the clone was seen (once, few, many), or a class if it is expanded.

d_gene	abundance	v_gene	j_gene	CDR3nt	CDR3aa
-	-	TRBV2	TRBJ1-1	TGTGCCAGCATCGACACAGCTGTGAACACTGAAGCTTTCTTT	CASIDTAVNTEAFF
TRBD1	-	TRBV12-5	TRBJ2-7	TGTGCTAGTGGTTTAGGGACAGGGGGATCCTACGAGCAGTACTTC	CASGLGTGGSYEQYF
-	few	TRBV4-3	TRBJ2-7	TGCGCCAGCAGCCATTCCGGGACTGGATCCTACGAGCAGTACTTC	CASSHSGTGSYEQYF
TRBD1	-	TRBV5-1	TRBJ1-2	TGCGCCAGCAGCTCGCCGGACAGGGGGGGCTATGGCTACACCTTC	CASSSPDRGGYGYTF
-	few	TRBV5-4	TRBJ1-2	TGTGCCAGCAGCGGAGGACGTAAGACAGGAAACTATGGCTACACCTTC	CASSGGRKTGNYGYTF
-	-	TRBV5-1	TRBJ2-1	TGCGCCAGCAGCTTGGCTTCCCAGGTCAATGAGCAGTTCTTC	CASSLASQVNEQFF
-	-	TRBV6-4	TRBJ2-7	TGTGCCAGCAGCGCAACCCGGGACTGCACGTACGAGCAGTACTTC	CASSATRDCTYEQYF
TRBD1	-	TRBV18	TRBJ2-5	TGTGCCAGCTCACCCGGACAGGGGCAGTGGGAGACCCAGTACTTC	CASSPGQGQWETQYF
-	-	TRBV23-1	TRBJ1-2	TGCGCCAGCCGAACAGGACGTTACTATGGCTACACCTTC	CASRTGRYYGYTF
TRBD1	-	TRBV7-3	TRBJ1-1	TGTGCCAGCAGCCGGGGGGGACAGCGGAACACTGAAGCTTTCTTT	CASSRGGQRNTEAFF
-	-	TRBV20-1	TRBJ1-4	TGCAGTGCTAGTGTAGCGGGTCGGACCCCCCAAAAACTGTTTTTT	CSASVAGRTPQKLFF
-	-	TRBV19	TRBJ2-2	TGTGCCAGTAGTGATCTAGAGCTGTTTTTT	CASSDLELFF
TRBD1	-	TRBV10-2	TRBJ2-7	TGCGCCAGCGATCTCGGGACAGGGGATAATCAGCAGTACTTC	CASDLGTGDNQQYF
TRBD1	-	TRBV27	TRBJ1-2	TGTGCCAGCAGGTCGGCCGGGACAGGGGGCGATGGCTACACCTTC	CASRSAGTGGDGYTF
TRBD1	-	TRBV18	TRBJ2-2	TGTGCCAGCTCACCACAGGGACAGATTAACACCGGGGAGCTGTTTTTT	CASSPQGQINTGELFF
TRBD2	once	TRBV30	TRBJ2-7	TGTGCCTGGAGCCTCGGGACTAGCTTTTGGCAGTACTTC	CAWSLGTSFWQYF
-	-	TRBV9	TRBJ1-1	TGTGCCAGCAGCCCCGAGCGGGGGGAAAACACTGAAGCTTTCTTT	CASSPERGENTEAFF
TRBD2	-	TRBV14	TRBJ2-5	TGTGCCAGCAGCCAAGAAACCCTAGCGGGGTGGGAGACCCAGTACTTC	CASSQETLAGWETQYF
-	-	TRBV6-4	TRBJ1-2	TGTGCCAGAAAGGGCAGGGGAATTAACTATGGCTACACCTTC	CARKGRGINYGYTF
TRBD1	-	TRBV19	TRBJ1-5	TGTGCCAGTACCCCCCTCCGGGACAGGCCGGGCTGGTTAGAGCAGCCCCAGCATTTT	CASTPLRDRPGWLEQPQHF
-	few	TRBV6-4	TRBJ1-6	TGTGCCAGCAAAACCGGGACACCAGAATTGCCCCTCCACTTT	CASKTGTPELPLHF
TRBD2	-	TRBV9	TRBJ2-2	TGTGCCAGCAGCGCCGGACCCGTAAAGCGGGGGGGCCCCACCGGGGAGCTGTTTTTT	CASSAGPVKRGGPTGELFF
TRBD2	-	TRBV6-4	TRBJ2-5	TGTGCCAGCAGTGACCTAGCGGGGGCGACCCAGTACTTC	CASSDLAGATQYF
-	-	TRBV4-1	TRBJ2-7	TGCGCCAGCAGCCAGTTCCCGGACACCTCCTACGAGCAGTACTTC	CASSQFPDTSYEQYF
TRBD1	-	TRBV11-2	TRBJ2-5	TGTGCCAGCAGCCCCGACAGGGGCCTTTCTTCGGACCAGTACTTC	CASSPDRGLSSDQYF
-	-	TRBV5-6	TRBJ2-7	TGTGCCAGCAGCTCCCTTGCGTTTAGCTCCTACGAGCAGTACTTC	CASSSLAFSSYEQYF
-	-	TRBV10-2	TRBJ1-2	TGCGCCAGCAGTGAGTCGGTCAGGGGCTATGATAACTATGGCTACACCTTC	CASSESVRGYDNYGYTF
-	once	TRBV5-6	TRBJ1-3	TGTGCCAGCAGCTTGGGAGGGTTCAGAAACACCATATATTTT	CASSLGGFRNTIYF
TRBD2	-	TRBV27	TRBJ2-5	TGTGCCAGCAGTTTCCGACCGCAGAGAATAGCGGGGGGGGACGGGACCCAGTACTTC	CASSFRPQRIAGGDGTQYF
-	-	TRBV13	TRBJ2-7	TGTGCCAGCAGCTCGTCAGGCCGCCTCCACTACGAGCAGTACTTC	CASSSSGRLHYEQYF
-	-	TRBV12-3/TRBV12-4	TRBJ1-6	TGTGCCAGCAGTTTGGACGGACAATCACCCCTCCACTTT	CASSLDGQSPLHF
-	-	TRBV7-8	TRBJ2-3	TGTGCCAGCAGCTCGCGCCGCGGAGGACGCACAGATACGCAGTATTTT	CASSSRRGGRTDTQYF
TRBD2	-	TRBV28	TRBJ2-5	TGTGCCAGCAGGCCTATACTAGCGGGGGGAGAGACCCAGTACTTC	CASRPILAGGETQYF
TRBD1	-	TRBV5-1	TRBJ1-1	TGCGCCAGCAGCCTCAGACAGGGGAGGAACACTGAAGCTTTCTTT	CASSLRQGRNTEAFF
-	-	TRBV6-5	TRBJ1-6	TGTGCCAGCACCACCGACAGAACCTATAATTCACCCCTCCACTTT	CASTTDRTYNSPLHF
-	-	TRBV3-1/TRBV3-2	TRBJ2-3	TGTGCCAGCAGCCAAGATAGGGGAGGCGTTGAAGGCACAGATACGCAGTATTTT	CASSQDRGGVEGTDTQYF
TRBD1	-	TRBV3-1/TRBV3-2	TRBJ1-5	TGTGCCAGCAGCCAAGGGCAGGAGGGGGCAGCGTATAGCAATCAGCCCCAGCATTTT	CASSQGQEGAAYSNQPQHF
-	-	TRBV2	TRBJ1-6	TGTGCCAGTCGGGGACCGGGACAAAATTCACCCCTCCACTTT	CASRGPGQNSPLHF
-	-	TRBV21-1	TRBJ2-7	TGTGCCAGCAGCCCGCGACAAACTCCGGACGGGACAAAAGGTCTCTACGAGCAGTACTTC	CASSPRQTPDGTKGLYEQYF
TRBD1	-	TRBV5-6	TRBJ1-2	TGTGGGAGCAGTACCGGGACAGTCCCCCCTTATGGCTACACCTTC	CGSSTGTVPPYGYTF
TRBD1	few	TRBV19	TRBJ1-4	TGTGCCAGTAGTAAAACCTCCGGGACAGGGAATGAAAAACTGTTTTTT	CASSKTSGTGNEKLFF
-	-	TRBV28	TRBJ1-1	TGTGCCAGCGAGGAGAACACTGAAGCTTTCTTT	CASEENTEAFF
TRBD1	-	TRBV29-1	TRBJ2-1	TGCAGCGTTGGCGGTGGGACAGCTTCCTACAATGAGCAGTTCTTC	CSVGGGTASYNEQFF
-	-	TRBV29-1	TRBJ2-7	TGCAGCGTATCGGGGGACGAGCAGTACTTC	CSVSGDEQYF
TRBD2	-	TRBV3-1/TRBV3-2	TRBJ2-5	TGTGCCAGCAGCCAACTAGCGGGGGGACTAGAGACCCAGTACTTC	CASSQLAGGLETQYF
TRBD2	-	TRBV19	TRBJ2-2	TGTGCCAGTAGAATACTAGCGGGGGGCGGGGAGCTGTTTTTT	CASRILAGGGELFF
-	-	TRBV9	TRBJ2-1	TGTGCCAGCAGCGGGGGGGAACAGTACAATGAGCAGTTCTTC	CASSGGEQYNEQFF
-	-	TRBV10-3	TRBJ2-3	TGTGCCATCAGTGTACTCGATCCCAGCACAGATACGCAGTATTTT	CAISVLDPSTDTQYF